The subject of this entry is one T cell receptor beta chain. The sample comes from a study of response to subunit inactivated influenza vaccine. V was trimmed by 5 bases and J by 7 bases, leaving 18 bases between them. CDR1 is MGHRA and CDR2 is YSYEKL in the germline V gene. This CDR3 is 15 amino acids long. Using its own MiXCR run on the RT-PCR reads, TCRdb lists one record per CDR3 protein. The sample records just under 550,000 distinct CDR3 sequences, less than 25% being singletons. These data were also reused for a study on T cells expressing NK-cell markers. That investigation notes: Synthesis of TCR beta cDNA relied on 5'RACE template switching carrying UMIs.

The receptor was derived from a man aged 45 to 65 who received an inactivated influenza vaccine. The chain couples TRBV4-1 to TRBJ1-5; D is unclear. The input for sequencing was CD4+ T cells sorted from PBMCs, taken 12 days after vaccination. The CDR3 loop reads CASSKNRDLGQPQHF. The DNA of the CDR3 is TGCGCCAGCAGCAAAAACCGGGATCTTGGGCAGCCCCAGCATTTT.